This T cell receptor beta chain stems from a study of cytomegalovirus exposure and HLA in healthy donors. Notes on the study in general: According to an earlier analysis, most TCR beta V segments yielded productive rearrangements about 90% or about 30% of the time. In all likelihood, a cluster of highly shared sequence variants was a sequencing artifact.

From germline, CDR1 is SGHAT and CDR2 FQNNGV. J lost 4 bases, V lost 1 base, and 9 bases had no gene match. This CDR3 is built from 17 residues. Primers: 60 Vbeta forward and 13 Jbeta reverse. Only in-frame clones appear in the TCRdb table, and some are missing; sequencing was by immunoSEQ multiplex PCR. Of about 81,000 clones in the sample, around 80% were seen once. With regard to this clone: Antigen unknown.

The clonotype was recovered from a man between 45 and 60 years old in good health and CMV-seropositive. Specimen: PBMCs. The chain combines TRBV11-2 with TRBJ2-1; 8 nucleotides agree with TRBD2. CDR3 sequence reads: CASSLGVGRDRYNEQFF. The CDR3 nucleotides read TGTGCCAGCAGCTTAGGTGTCGGGAGGGATCGATACAATGAGCAGTTCTTC.